Listed below are T cell receptor beta chains from one sample, sequenced in a study of T cell repertoires in cytomegalovirus infection. TCRdb called the reads again in MiXCR, with one record for every CDR3 protein. This sample has about 250,000 distinct CDR3 sequences; more than 15% occur once, and the top ten carry about 45%. Specimen: CD8+ T cells from PBMCs. The receptors derive from a human donor in good health (CMV status not recorded). Some clones in this sample may be carry-over from other donors' samples. The CDR3 runs from the conserved cysteine through the conserved F or W. Fields, in order: V gene, D gene, J gene, clone size, CDR3 DNA, CDR3 protein. The D gene is left open where the match is weak. Only part of the rows carry a size: once, few, many, or a class if the clone is expanded.

>TRBV6-5|TRBD2|TRBJ2-1|few
TGTGCCAGCAGTTACGCGGGGGATAGGGAGCAGTTCTTC
CASSYAGDREQFF
>TRBV7-6|.|TRBJ1-6|many
TGTGCCAGCAGCCAAACGGACTTCTCACCCCTCCACTTT
CASSQTDFSPLHF
>TRBV12-3/TRBV12-4|.|TRBJ2-5|many
TGTGCCAGCAGTTTTGACCACAACCAAGAGACCCAGTACTTC
CASSFDHNQETQYF
>TRBV5-1|.|TRBJ2-7|.
TGCGCCAGCAGCTTTAGGGGGGACGACCTTCGCGAGCAGTACTTC
CASSFRGDDLREQYF
>TRBV29-1|.|TRBJ1-2|.
TGCAGCGTTGAAGAAAGGGCGGGCTACACCTTC
CSVEERAGYTF
>TRBV12-3/TRBV12-4|.|TRBJ2-1|.
TGTGCCAGCAGTTTCGAGACCCTAGTCTCGGGGATAGACAATGAGCAGTTCTTC
CASSFETLVSGIDNEQFF
>TRBV5-1|.|TRBJ1-1|.
TGCGCCAGCAGCTTTACCGACAGAACCACTGAAGAAGCTTTCTTT
CASSFTDRTTEEAFF
>TRBV7-9|.|TRBJ2-1|.
TGTGCCAGCAGCTTAGAACGGGGGGCTAAGCTTCCCCTTCTGGATGAGCAGTTCTTC
CASSLERGAKLPLLDEQFF
>TRBV6-5|TRBD1|TRBJ1-6|many
TGTGCCAGCAGTCCAGGGACAGGTCTATATAATTCACCCCTCCACTTT
CASSPGTGLYNSPLHF
>TRBV3-1|.|TRBJ2-2|many
TGTGCCAGCAGCCAAGAAAGAATAGTCGGACACGGGAATCCCGGGGAGCTGTTTTTT
CASSQERIVGHGNPGELFF
>TRBV14|TRBD1|TRBJ2-7|few
TGTGCCAGCAGCCAAGTTGTCACAGGGGCCCTGGACGAGCAGTACTTC
CASSQVVTGALDEQYF
>TRBV2|.|TRBJ1-2|.
TGTGCCAGCAGCGAGACAGCGAACTATGGCTACACCTTC
CASSETANYGYTF
>TRBV29-1|TRBD2|TRBJ2-1|few
TGCAGCGTTGAAGTCGGGGGGGTACCTAATGAGCAGTTCTTC
CSVEVGGVPNEQFF
>TRBV19|.|TRBJ2-2|.
TGTGCCACCATAGCTAACACCGGGGAGCTGTTTTTT
CATIANTGELFF
>TRBV5-1|.|TRBJ2-7|many
TGCGCCAGCAGCTTGGAACAGGGAGTCTACGAGCAGTACTTC
CASSLEQGVYEQYF
>TRBV6-2/TRBV6-3|.|TRBJ1-1|many
TGTGCCAGCAGTGAAATAGGAGGGGACACTGAAGCTTTCTTT
CASSEIGGDTEAFF
>TRBV7-9|.|TRBJ2-2|many
TGTGCCAGCAGCCCCGCCTGGGAGCTGTTTTTT
CASSPAWELFF
>TRBV14|.|TRBJ2-3|.
TGTGCCAGCAGCCAAGATCACCCTCAAAGCACAGATACGCAGTATTTT
CASSQDHPQSTDTQYF
>TRBV15|.|TRBJ1-1|.
TGTGCCACCAGCAGGACAGCCGATCGTAACACTGAAGCTTTCTTT
CATSRTADRNTEAFF
>TRBV7-6|.|TRBJ1-2|many
TGTGCCAGCACCCCTACAGGGAACTATGGCTACACCTTC
CASTPTGNYGYTF
>TRBV9|.|TRBJ2-3|few
TGTGCCAGCAGTTTTCAGGACACAGATACGCAGTATTTT
CASSFQDTDTQYF
>TRBV20-1|TRBD2|TRBJ2-1|.
TGCAGTGCTAGGGTGCTCGGGGGGGCGTGGAATGAGCAGTTCTTC
CSARVLGGAWNEQFF
>TRBV20-1|.|TRBJ1-4|few
TGCAGTGCTAGATGGCCGGGACCTTGGGATGAAAAACTGTTTTTT
CSARWPGPWDEKLFF
>TRBV6-5|.|TRBJ2-5|few
TGTGCCAGCAGTTACATCGGGGAGACCCAGTACTTC
CASSYIGETQYF
>TRBV20-1|.|TRBJ2-7|.
TGCAGTGCTTTAGCGGACCTTACCTACGAGCAGTACTTC
CSALADLTYEQYF
>TRBV7-9|.|TRBJ2-7|few
TGTGCCAGCAGCCCACCCGATTGGGGACTCGAGCAGTACTTC
CASSPPDWGLEQYF
>TRBV28|.|TRBJ1-5|once
TGTGCCAGCAGTTTAGGGCCTGAGACTAATCAGCCCCAGCATTTT
CASSLGPETNQPQHF
>TRBV20-1|.|TRBJ2-1|few
TGCAGTGCTAGAAGAGGAGGGTGGCTTGAGCAGTTCTTC
CSARRGGWLEQFF